This T cell receptor beta chain was captured by sequencing in a study of CD8 T cells in ankylosing spondylitis. Study-wide results and limits: Clones linked to disease were reported to show significant enrichment in matched ankylosing spondylitis synovial fluid.

In this sample, this clonotype turned up many times. The antigen is not known. Library preparation for TCR beta used quantitative 5'-RACE with molecular barcodes. TCRdb passed the 5' RACE reads through MiXCR, listing each CDR3 protein once. The sample consists of roughly 180,000 distinct CDR3 sequences, 8.5% to 10% of them appearing once. Looked up from germline, CDR1 is KGHSH and CDR2 is LQKENI. Germline trimming cut 2 bases from V and 4 bases from J; bases unmatched to any gene: 11. This CDR3 region has 18 residues. J is TRBJ2-3 and V is TRBV18; 11 bases align to TRBD2. Sequences were obtained from blood, either unsorted or a sorted T cell fraction (not recorded which). This receptor was identified in a female donor with ankylosing spondylitis or in good health (not recorded which). The CDR3 loop reads CASSPRDYGLAGADTQYF. The CDR3 DNA reads as TGTGCCAGCTCACCAAGGGACTACGGACTAGCGGGTGCAGATACGCAGTATTTT.